A selection of T cell receptor beta chains follows, all from one sample in a study of spatial heterogeneity in lung cancer. TCRdb recomputed calls from the 5' RACE reads with MiXCR, one row per CDR3 protein. Here the sample spans 18,000 or so distinct CDR3 sequences, about 6.3% being singletons. The sample here was lung tumor tissue, taken at surgery. The origin of the receptors is a female donor with early-stage non-small cell lung cancer. CDR3s include the opening cysteine and the closing phenylalanine or tryptophan. The order of the fields is V gene, J gene, clone size, D gene, CDR3 protein, CDR3 DNA. The D gene is left open where the match is weak. Rows may omit the clone size; those that give it use once, few, many or a size class.

TRBV5-8	TRBJ2-2	many	TRBD2	CASSTGLATGELFF	TGTGCCAGCAGCACGGGACTAGCCACCGGGGAGCTGTTTTTT
TRBV28	TRBJ2-1	few	-	CASSFPDSSYNEQFF	TGTGCCAGCAGTTTTCCCGATAGCTCCTACAATGAGCAGTTCTTC
TRBV5-6	TRBJ1-2	many	-	CASSLKGQGHGYTF	TGTGCCAGCAGCTTGAAAGGTCAGGGCCATGGCTACACCTTC
TRBV20-1	TRBJ2-3	many	-	CSAQTSIGTDTQYF	TGCAGTGCGCAGACTAGTATTGGCACAGATACGCAGTATTTT
TRBV7-2	TRBJ2-7	few	-	CASSLAAGQIYEQYF	TGTGCCAGCAGCTTAGCGGCAGGGCAAATCTACGAGCAGTACTTC
TRBV9	TRBJ1-1	many	-	CASSVDPTSTEAFF	TGTGCCAGCAGCGTAGATCCGACCAGCACTGAAGCTTTCTTT
TRBV18	TRBJ1-6	many	-	CASSSTGNSYNSPLHF	TGTGCCAGCTCATCCACAGGGAACTCCTATAATTCACCCCTCCACTTT
TRBV12-3/TRBV12-4	TRBJ2-7	many	TRBD1	CASSLGTGSEQYF	TGTGCCAGCAGTTTAGGGACAGGGTCCGAGCAGTACTTC
TRBV7-4	TRBJ2-1	few	TRBD2	CASSLRAGGNEQFF	TGTGCCAGCAGCTTACGAGCGGGAGGCAATGAGCAGTTCTTC
TRBV20-1	TRBJ1-2	many	-	CSAQQGLTGYTF	TGCAGTGCCCAACAGGGCCTCACTGGCTACACCTTC
TRBV11-2	TRBJ1-3	many	-	CASSLVGGNTIYF	TGTGCCAGCAGCTTAGTGGGAGGAAACACCATATATTTT
TRBV7-2	TRBJ2-1	many	-	CASSHLQRSYNEQFF	TGTGCCAGCAGCCACCTCCAGCGGAGTTACAATGAGCAGTTCTTC
TRBV28	TRBJ2-6	many	TRBD1	CASSPRTGRSGANVLTF	TGTGCCAGCAGTCCCAGGACAGGGCGGTCTGGGGCCAACGTCCTGACTTTC
TRBV28	TRBJ1-2	many	TRBD1	CASSPGQGGTDGYTF	TGTGCCAGCAGTCCAGGACAGGGGGGGACAGATGGCTACACCTTC
TRBV5-1	TRBJ2-1	many	-	CASSLTGEVYNEQFF	TGCGCCAGCAGCTTAACAGGGGAGGTCTACAATGAGCAGTTCTTC
TRBV5-1	TRBJ2-1	many	-	CASSLRVTPSEQFF	TGCGCCAGCAGCTTGCGAGTTACACCCAGTGAGCAGTTCTTC
TRBV6-6	TRBJ1-2	many	TRBD1	CASSPGTGEGYTF	TGTGCCAGCAGTCCCGGGACAGGGGAGGGCTACACCTTC
TRBV7-3	TRBJ2-7	many	TRBD2	CASSLSREHEQYF	TGTGCCAGCAGCCTTTCGCGGGAGCACGAGCAGTACTTC
TRBV7-2	TRBJ1-6	many	TRBD1	CASSSGQGNSPLHF	TGTGCCAGCAGCTCCGGACAGGGAAACTCACCCCTCCACTTT
TRBV28	TRBJ1-1	medium-sized	TRBD1	CASRGTEHTEAFF	TGTGCCAGCAGAGGGACAGAACACACTGAAGCTTTCTTT
TRBV2	TRBJ2-2	-	-	CASSEALLGTGELFF	TGTGCCAGCAGTGAAGCGCTTCTGGGCACCGGGGAGCTGTTTTTT
TRBV7-2	TRBJ2-2	many	TRBD1	CASSRTGPGELFF	TGTGCCAGCAGCCGGACAGGGCCCGGGGAGCTGTTTTTT
TRBV2	TRBJ1-1	many	-	CASSQQGTGTEAFF	TGTGCCAGCAGTCAACAGGGAACTGGGACTGAAGCTTTCTTT
TRBV5-5	TRBJ1-4	many	-	CASSLRPRANEKLFF	TGTGCCAGCAGCTTGCGTCCCAGGGCGAACGAAAAACTGTTTTTT
TRBV6-5	TRBJ1-1	many	-	CASSYSLTGKSEAFF	TGTGCCAGCAGTTACTCGTTAACGGGGAAATCTGAAGCTTTCTTT
TRBV4-2	TRBJ2-1	-	-	CASSPRLGFYNEQFF	TGTGCCAGCAGCCCGCGACTAGGATTTTACAATGAGCAGTTCTTC
TRBV28	TRBJ1-1	medium-sized	-	CASSPKGLRAFF	TGTGCCAGCAGCCCCAAGGGGTTGAGAGCTTTCTTT
TRBV15	TRBJ2-7	many	-	CATSKAPPRYEQYF	TGTGCCACCAGCAAAGCCCCCCCTCGCTACGAGCAGTACTTC
TRBV4-2	TRBJ1-1	-	-	CASSQPPGVPEAFF	TGTGCCAGCAGCCAACCTCCAGGGGTACCTGAAGCTTTCTTT
TRBV11-2	TRBJ1-5	many	TRBD1	CASSLGPGQDLHF	TGTGCCAGCAGCTTAGGACCGGGACAGGACCTCCATTTT
TRBV28	TRBJ1-5	few	-	CASKRDQPQHF	TGTGCCAGCAAGAGGGATCAGCCCCAGCATTTT
TRBV4-3	TRBJ2-1	many	-	CASSQDFKQSSYNEQFF	TGCGCCAGCAGCCAAGATTTCAAGCAGAGCTCCTACAATGAGCAGTTCTTC
TRBV14	TRBJ2-1	few	-	CASSHGDWKGQFF	TGTGCCAGCAGCCACGGAGACTGGAAAGGGCAGTTCTTC
TRBV27	TRBJ1-1	medium-sized	-	CASSVQGTEAFF	TGTGCCAGCAGTGTACAGGGTACTGAAGCTTTCTTT
TRBV15	TRBJ2-3	few	-	CATSTRNPTTQYF	TGTGCCACCAGCACCCGCAACCCCACTACGCAGTATTTT
TRBV28	TRBJ2-1	many	TRBD1	CASSQQGALRNEQFF	TGTGCCAGCAGTCAACAGGGGGCTTTGCGCAATGAGCAGTTCTTC
TRBV20-1	TRBJ1-1	medium-sized	-	CSAPPTGRTEAFF	TGCAGTGCTCCGCCCACGGGGAGGACTGAAGCTTTCTTT
TRBV5-1	TRBJ1-1	many	-	CASGVGGMNTEAFF	TGCGCCAGCGGGGTCGGAGGAATGAACACTGAAGCTTTCTTT
TRBV4-2	TRBJ1-2	many	-	CASSQDLGFSYGYTF	TGTGCCAGCAGCCAAGATTTGGGATTCAGCTATGGCTACACCTTC
TRBV20-1	TRBJ2-3	many	-	CSARTWVRQVTDTQYF	TGCAGTGCTAGAACTTGGGTGAGACAGGTCACAGATACGCAGTATTTT
TRBV11-2	TRBJ1-4	-	TRBD1	CASSQRGQGAEKLFF	TGTGCCAGCAGCCAGAGAGGACAGGGGGCTGAAAAACTGTTTTTT
TRBV6-2/TRBV6-3	TRBJ1-5	many	-	CASSYIRARNQPQHF	TGTGCCAGCAGTTACATCAGGGCTCGCAATCAGCCCCAGCATTTT
TRBV4-3	TRBJ2-1	many	TRBD1	CASSQESPGQGGYNEQFF	TGCGCCAGCAGCCAGGAATCACCGGGACAGGGTGGCTACAATGAGCAGTTCTTC
TRBV3-1	TRBJ2-1	few	-	CASSHKYNEQFF	TGTGCCAGCAGCCATAAGTACAATGAGCAGTTCTTC
TRBV20-1	TRBJ2-7	many	-	CSARGVAGTTYGKQYF	TGCAGTGCTAGAGGAGTTGCGGGGACCACTTACGGCAAGCAGTACTTC
TRBV29-1	TRBJ1-2	-	-	CSVGPRANYGYTF	TGCAGCGTTGGCCCAAGAGCTAACTATGGCTACACCTTC
TRBV7-9	TRBJ2-7	many	-	CASSFGPEQYF	TGTGCCAGCAGCTTCGGTCCCGAGCAGTACTTC
TRBV5-1	TRBJ2-7	many	TRBD2	CASSLASGVTYEQYF	TGCGCCAGCAGCTTGGCGAGCGGGGTTACCTACGAGCAGTACTTC
TRBV28	TRBJ1-4	many	-	CATRQTNEKLFF	TGTGCCACCCGACAGACTAATGAAAAACTGTTTTTT
TRBV7-8	TRBJ1-5	many	TRBD1	CASSSQGVSNQPQHF	TGTGCCAGCAGCAGTCAGGGGGTGAGCAATCAGCCCCAGCATTTT
TRBV6-2/TRBV6-3	TRBJ1-2	many	TRBD1	CASSFSGDRKARGYTF	TGTGCCAGCAGCTTCTCCGGGGACAGGAAGGCTCGAGGCTACACCTTC
TRBV19	TRBJ2-3	many	-	CASKHLVGRGNTQYF	TGTGCCAGTAAGCACTTGGTTGGGCGTGGAAATACGCAGTATTTT
TRBV4-3	TRBJ1-3	medium-sized	-	CASSQNQVSGNTIYF	TGCGCCAGCAGCCAAAACCAGGTCTCTGGAAACACCATATATTTT
TRBV28	TRBJ2-4	-	-	CASRGSLAKNIQYF	TGTGCCAGCAGGGGGAGTTTAGCCAAAAACATTCAGTACTTC
TRBV7-3	TRBJ2-1	many	TRBD2	CASSVSREGENEQFF	TGTGCCAGCAGCGTTAGCAGGGAGGGTGAGAATGAGCAGTTCTTC